Listed here are 5 T cell receptor beta chains from one sample, sequenced in a study of blood T cell repertoires in COVID-19. Sequencing used immunoSEQ multiplex PCR; TCRdb keeps in-frame clones, though not all of them. The data show about 110,000 clones, 75% to 90% seen once. The specimen was peripheral blood. The receptors were sampled from a human donor in a cohort sampled during active COVID-19.

This clone appeared a single time. J is TRBJ2-1 and V is TRBV19, with 10 positions matching TRBD1. V shed 3 bases, J shed 6 bases, and the junction held 5 bases outside the gene matches. Germline V lookup: CDR1 LNHDA, CDR2 SQIVND (reference sequence). The CDR3 has 15 amino acids. The CDR3 here is CASSIGTGASNEQFF. The DNA for the CDR3 is TGTGCCAGTAGTATTGGGACAGGGGCCAGCAATGAGCAGTTCTTC.

The chain has TRBV4-1 and TRBJ1-4; D remains unclear. The CDR3 is 15 residues long. Germline CDR1 reads MGHRA; CDR2 reads YSYEKL. The ends were cut back, 0 bases at V and 8 bases at J, with 13 bases in the middle. CDR3: CASSQEWFSREKLFF. Written as DNA, the CDR3 is TGCGCCAGCAGCCAAGAGTGGTTTTCACGGGAAAAACTGTTTTTT.

The rearrangement uses TRBV29-1 and TRBJ2-5, with 9 nucleotides matching TRBD1. Germline V CDR1 and CDR2: SQVTM, ANQGSEA. The CDR3 extends over 16 amino acids. V trimming: 0 bases; J trimming: 5 bases; junction bases outside the gene matches: 10. CDR3 bases: TGCAGCGTTGAAGATCCGGACAGGGGAAAGTTCGAGACCCAGTACTTC. Protein: CSVEDPDRGKFETQYF.

The gene calls are TRBV27 and TRBJ2-1; 8 nucleotides line up with TRBD1. This CDR3 is 14 amino acids long. Losses at the gene ends were 6 bases for V and 5 bases for J; bases not matched to a gene: 6. The germline CDR1 and CDR2 sequences are MNHEY and SMNVEV (reference sequence). CDR3 residues: CASSRTGNHNEQFF. CDR3 nucleotides: TGTGCCAGCAGCCGGACAGGGAACCACAATGAGCAGTTCTTC.

For the CDR3, the DNA is TGTGCCAGCAGCTTAGCTGGCGGGGGGCCATTTAATGAGCAGTTCTTC. Its protein is CASSLAGGGPFNEQFF. This sequence joins TRBV7-2 and TRBJ2-1; 8 bases map to TRBD2. With 0 bases clipped from V and 7 bases from J, the junction kept 8 bases outside the gene matches. The V gene's germline CDR1 is SGHTA and CDR2 FQGNSA. This CDR3 has 16 residues. The full variable domain, in which reference TRBV7-2 and TRBJ2-1 provide the parts outside the CDR3, is GAGVSQSPSNKVTEKGKDVELRCDPISGHTALYWYRQSLGQGLEFLIYFQGNSAPDKSGLPSDRFSAERTGGSVSTLTIQRTQQEDSAVYLCASSLAGGGPFNEQFFGPGTRLTVL.